A single sample is the source of the 14 T cell receptor beta chains below, sequenced in a study of T cell responses to AZD1222 COVID-19 vaccine. Only in-frame clones appear in the TCRdb table, and some are missing; sequencing was by immunoSEQ multiplex PCR. The repertoire holds 150,000 or so clones, about nine tenths seen once, with just over 9% in the top ten. This specimen consisted of peripheral blood, obtained 28 days after the second AZD1222 dose. Receptors originate from an adult who received the AZD1222 COVID-19 vaccine.

The V call is TRBV6-6, the J call TRBJ1-3; no clear D gene. There are 12 residues in the CDR3. V dropped 10 bases and J dropped 1 base, with 8 bases sitting between them. Germline CDR1 MNHNY, CDR2 SVGAGI (reference sequence). In DNA form, the CDR3 reads TGTGCCACGGCACTTTCTGGAAACACCATATATTTT. Translating gives CATALSGNTIYF.

V gene TRBV2 combines with J gene TRBJ1-2; D unresolved. The CDR3 consists of 14 residues. The V gene lost 4 bases and the J gene lost 8 bases, with 17 bases spanning the gap. Germline CDR1 is SNHLY and CDR2 is FYNNEI. CDR3 sequence reads: CASSGRRILDGYTF. In DNA form, the CDR3 reads TGTGCCAGCAGTGGACGGAGGATTTTAGACGGCTACACCTTC.

The chain couples TRBV25-1 to TRBJ2-3; D is unresolved. Germline CDR1 is MGHDK and CDR2 is SYGVNS. V lost 5 bases and J lost 3, with 18 bases in between. The CDR3 is 16 residues long. The CDR3 is CASSLRSGARTDTQYF. The CDR3 nucleotides read TGTGCCAGCAGTCTACGTTCGGGCGCGAGAACAGATACGCAGTATTTT. Complete variable domain (other parts from reference TRBV25-1 and TRBJ2-3): EADIYQTPRYLVIGTGKKITLECSQTMGHDKMYWYQQDPGMELHLIHYSYGVNSTEKGDLSSESTVSRIRTEHFPLTLESARPSHTSQYLCASSLRSGARTDTQYFGPGTRLTVL.

J is TRBJ1-1 and V is TRBV5-4, with TRBD1 as a possible D gene (6 bases). The CDR3 spans 16 residues. V lost 5 bases and J 1 base, leaving 18 bases between the germline ends. The germline V gene encodes CDR1 SGHNT and CDR2 YYREEE (reference sequence). The CDR3 protein is CASSPGQFSGNTEAFF. The CDR3 DNA is TGTGCCAGCAGTCCGGGACAATTTTCTGGGAACACTGAAGCTTTCTTT.

The chain recombines TRBV5-1 with TRBJ2-4, with 11 positions matching TRBD2. The germline CDR1 and CDR2 sequences are SGHRS and YFSETQ. The CDR3 extends over 14 amino acids. Losses at the gene ends were 5 bases for V and 8 bases for J; bases not matched to a gene: 6. CDR3 sequence: CASRPTSGSDIQYF. CDR3 nucleotide sequence: TGCGCCAGCAGACCTACTAGCGGGAGTGACATTCAGTACTTC.

V is TRBV5-1 and J is TRBJ1-2; TRBD1 aligns across 12 bases. This CDR3 is 17 amino acids long. J was trimmed by 6 bases and V by 0 bases; bases with no gene match: 9. CDR1 is SGHRS and CDR2 is YFSETQ in the germline V gene. CDR3 amino acids: CASSLAGQGANRDGYTF. Here the CDR3 DNA reads TGCGCCAGCAGCTTGGCGGGACAGGGGGCAAACAGAGATGGCTACACCTTC.

V and J are TRBV29-1 and TRBJ1-6; TRBD1 matches 7 bases. V lost 5 bases and J lost 10; bases outside the gene matches: 8. CDR3 size: 13 residues. The germline gives CDR1 SQVTM, CDR2 ANQGSEA. The CDR3 region has the DNA TGCAGCGTTAACGACAGGGACGGGTCACCCCTCCACTTT. Protein: CSVNDRDGSPLHF.

The chain links TRBV28 to TRBJ2-6, with D perhaps matching TRBD1 (6 bases). The CDR3 runs 16 residues. Germline V lookup: CDR1 MDHEN, CDR2 SYDVKM. Between the trimmed V and J ends, which lost 5 bases and 1 base, there was a span of 12 bases. The CDR3 spells CASSLPTGSGANVLTF. CDR3 bases: TGTGCCAGCAGTCTACCAACAGGGTCTGGGGCCAACGTCCTGACTTTC.

The chain employs TRBV28 and TRBJ2-7; TRBD1 might be the D (5 bases). From germline, CDR1 is MDHEN and CDR2 SYDVKM. The CDR3 consists of 12 residues. The CDR3 coding sequence is TGTGCTACGTTTTCGGACATCTACGAGCAGTACTTC. It specifies CATFSDIYEQYF.

The chain employs TRBV27 and TRBJ2-2; D unclear. The germline CDR1 and CDR2 sequences are MNHEY and SMNVEV (reference sequence). The CDR3 extends over 16 amino acids. Trimming removed 6 bases from V and 1 base from J, with 15 bases in between. CDR3 in amino acids: CASSLGILENTGELFF. CDR3 in DNA: TGTGCCAGCAGCCTCGGAATCCTAGAGAACACCGGGGAGCTGTTTTTT.

The J gene is TRBJ2-7, the V gene TRBV7-6, with D possibly being TRBD2 (5 bases). With 0 bases removed from V and 7 bases from J, the gap between germline ends came to 16 bases. Germline V gene lookup returns CDR1 SGHVS and CDR2 FNYEAQ. This CDR3 has 15 residues. The DNA for the CDR3 is TGTGCCAGCAGCTTAGCGGGGAGCTCCGGCTTAGAGCAGTACTTC. Translation gives CASSLAGSSGLEQYF.

This sequence joins TRBV4-1 and TRBJ1-2, with D perhaps TRBD1 (5 bases). Germline lookup yields CDR1 MGHRA and CDR2 YSYEKL. This CDR3 has 15 residues. V lost 1 base and J 4 bases, leaving 13 bases between the germline ends. CDR3: CASSQGPRVVYGYTF. The CDR3 DNA reads TGCGCCAGCAGCCAAGGTCCCAGGGTAGTCTATGGCTACACCTTC.

The chain couples TRBV7-9 to TRBJ1-1; D is undetermined. The CDR3 is 14 residues long. CDR1 is SEHNR, CDR2 FQNEAQ, per germline (reference sequence). V lost 5 bases to trimming and J lost 1 base, with 11 bases between them. The CDR3 sequence is CASSPDGRNTEAFF. The CDR3 DNA sequence: TGTGCCAGCAGCCCGGACGGTCGGAACACTGAAGCTTTCTTT.

J is TRBJ1-2 and V is TRBV28; D is ambiguous. The CDR3 has 12 amino acids. Germline CDR1 is MDHEN and CDR2 is SYDVKM. The V gene lost 5 bases and the J gene lost 4 bases, with 8 bases spanning the gap. The CDR3 DNA reads as TGTGCCAGCAGTCCCCCTGGCTATGGCTACACCTTC. It is translated as CASSPPGYGYTF.